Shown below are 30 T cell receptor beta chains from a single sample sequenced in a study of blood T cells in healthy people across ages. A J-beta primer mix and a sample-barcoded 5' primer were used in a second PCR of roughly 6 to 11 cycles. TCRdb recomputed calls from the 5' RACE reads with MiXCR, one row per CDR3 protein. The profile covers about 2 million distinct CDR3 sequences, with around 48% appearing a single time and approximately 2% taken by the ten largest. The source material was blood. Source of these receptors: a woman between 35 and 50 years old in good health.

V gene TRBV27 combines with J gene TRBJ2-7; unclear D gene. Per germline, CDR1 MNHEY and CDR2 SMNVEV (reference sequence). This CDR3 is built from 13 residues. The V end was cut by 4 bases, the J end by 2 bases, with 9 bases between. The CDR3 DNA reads TGTGCCAGCAGTTGCGCCGGGCCCTACGAGCAGTACTTC. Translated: CASSCAGPYEQYF.

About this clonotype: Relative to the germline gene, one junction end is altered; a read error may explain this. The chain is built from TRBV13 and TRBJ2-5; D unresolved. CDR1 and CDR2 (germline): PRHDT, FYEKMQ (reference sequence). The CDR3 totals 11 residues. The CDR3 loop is CANSFGEIQYF. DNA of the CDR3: TGTGCCAACAGCTTCGGAGAGATCCAGTACTTC.

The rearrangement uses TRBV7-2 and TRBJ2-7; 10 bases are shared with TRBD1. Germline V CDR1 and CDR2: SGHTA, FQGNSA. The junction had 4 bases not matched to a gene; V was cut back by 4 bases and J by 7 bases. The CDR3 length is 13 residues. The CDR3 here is CASSYDRGPEQYF. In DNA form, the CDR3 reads TGTGCCAGCAGCTACGACAGGGGGCCTGAGCAGTACTTC.

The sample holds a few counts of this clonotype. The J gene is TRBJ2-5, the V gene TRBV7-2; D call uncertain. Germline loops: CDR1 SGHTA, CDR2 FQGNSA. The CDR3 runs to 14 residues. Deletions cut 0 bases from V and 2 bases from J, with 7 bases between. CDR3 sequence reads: CASSLAAFQETQYF. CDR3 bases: TGTGCCAGCAGCTTAGCGGCATTTCAAGAGACCCAGTACTTC.

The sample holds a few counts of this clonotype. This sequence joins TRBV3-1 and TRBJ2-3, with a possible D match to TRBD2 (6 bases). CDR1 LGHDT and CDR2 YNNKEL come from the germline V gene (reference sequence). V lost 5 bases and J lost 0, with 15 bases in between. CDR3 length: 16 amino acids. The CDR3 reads CASSSLSGASTDTQYF. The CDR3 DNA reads TGTGCCAGCAGCTCCCTTAGCGGAGCTAGCACAGATACGCAGTATTTT.

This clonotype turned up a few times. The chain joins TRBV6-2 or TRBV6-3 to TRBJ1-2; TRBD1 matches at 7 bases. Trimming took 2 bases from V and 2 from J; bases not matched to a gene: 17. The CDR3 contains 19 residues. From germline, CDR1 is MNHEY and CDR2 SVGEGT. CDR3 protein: CASSYDRTGGRLNNYGYTF. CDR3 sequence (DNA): TGTGCCAGCAGTTACGATCGGACAGGAGGTCGACTAAACAACTATGGCTACACCTTC.

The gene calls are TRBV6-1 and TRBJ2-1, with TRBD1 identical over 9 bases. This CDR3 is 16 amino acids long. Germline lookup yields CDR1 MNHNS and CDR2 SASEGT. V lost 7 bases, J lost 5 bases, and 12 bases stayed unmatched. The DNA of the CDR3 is TGTGCCAGCATGGGTAACAACAGGGGGCTTCACAATGAGCAGTTCTTC. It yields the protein CASMGNNRGLHNEQFF.

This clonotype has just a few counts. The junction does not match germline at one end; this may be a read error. The CDR3 loop is CASGERTIGSEQFF. In DNA, the CDR3 is TGTGCCAGCGGTGAAAGGACTATTGGGAGTGAGCAGTTCTTC. V and J are TRBV2 and TRBJ2-1; TRBD2 is a possible D gene (6 bases). This CDR3 spans 14 amino acids. In germline, CDR1 is SNHLY, CDR2 FYNNEI.

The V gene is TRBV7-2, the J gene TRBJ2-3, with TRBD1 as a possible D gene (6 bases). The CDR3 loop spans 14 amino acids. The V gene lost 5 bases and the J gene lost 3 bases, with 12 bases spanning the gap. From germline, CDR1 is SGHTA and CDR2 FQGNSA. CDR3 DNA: TGTGCCAGCAGCATTCGACAGGCGACAGATACGCAGTATTTT. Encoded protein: CASSIRQATDTQYF.

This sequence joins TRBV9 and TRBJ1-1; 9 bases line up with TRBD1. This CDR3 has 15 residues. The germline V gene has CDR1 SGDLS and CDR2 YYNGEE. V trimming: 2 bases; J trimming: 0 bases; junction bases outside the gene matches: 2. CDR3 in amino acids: CASSVGTGMNTEAFF. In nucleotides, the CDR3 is TGTGCCAGCAGCGTCGGGACAGGGATGAACACTGAAGCTTTCTTT.

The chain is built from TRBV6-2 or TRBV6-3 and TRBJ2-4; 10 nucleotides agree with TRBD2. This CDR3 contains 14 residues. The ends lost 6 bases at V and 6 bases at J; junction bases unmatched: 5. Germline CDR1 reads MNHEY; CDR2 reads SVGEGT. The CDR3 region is CASRQTSGVNIQYF. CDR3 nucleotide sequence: TGTGCCAGCAGACAAACTAGCGGGGTAAACATTCAGTACTTC.

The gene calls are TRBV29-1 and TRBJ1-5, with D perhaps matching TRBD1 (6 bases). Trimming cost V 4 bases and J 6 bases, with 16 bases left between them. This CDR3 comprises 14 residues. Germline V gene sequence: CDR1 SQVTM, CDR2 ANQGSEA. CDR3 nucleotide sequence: TGCAGCGTTGCTGGACAGTCGGTCGGTCAGCCCCAGCATTTT. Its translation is CSVAGQSVGQPQHF.

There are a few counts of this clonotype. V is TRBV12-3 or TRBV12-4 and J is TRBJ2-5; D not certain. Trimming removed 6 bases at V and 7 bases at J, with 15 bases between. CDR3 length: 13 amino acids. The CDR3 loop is CASSPDPAGTQYF. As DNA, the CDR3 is TGTGCCAGCAGCCCAGACCCCGCAGGGACCCAGTACTTC.

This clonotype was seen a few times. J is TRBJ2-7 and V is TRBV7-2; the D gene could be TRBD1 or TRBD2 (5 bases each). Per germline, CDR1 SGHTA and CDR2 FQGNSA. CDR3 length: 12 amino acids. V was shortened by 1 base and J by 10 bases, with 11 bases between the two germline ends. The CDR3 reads CASSLVGGNQYF. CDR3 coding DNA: TGTGCCAGCAGCTTAGTTGGGGGAAACCAGTACTTC. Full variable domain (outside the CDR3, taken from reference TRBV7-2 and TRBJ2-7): GAGVSQSPSNKVTEKGKDVELRCDPISGHTALYWYRQSLGQGLEFLIYFQGNSAPDKSGLPSDRFSAERTGGSVSTLTIQRTQQEDSAVYLCASSLVGGNQYFGPGTRLTVT.

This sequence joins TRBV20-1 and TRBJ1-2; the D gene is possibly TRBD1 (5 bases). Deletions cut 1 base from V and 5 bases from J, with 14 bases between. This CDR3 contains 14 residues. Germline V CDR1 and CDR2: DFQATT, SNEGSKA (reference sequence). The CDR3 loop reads CSARVGTFTYGYTF. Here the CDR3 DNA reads TGCAGTGCTAGAGTTGGGACGTTTACATATGGCTACACCTTC.

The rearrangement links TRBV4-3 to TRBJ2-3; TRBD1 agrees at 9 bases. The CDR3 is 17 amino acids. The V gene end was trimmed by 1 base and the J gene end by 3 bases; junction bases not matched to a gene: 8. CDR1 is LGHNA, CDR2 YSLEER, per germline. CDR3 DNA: TGCGCCAGCAGCCAAGTTGTGGGACAGGGACGTACAGATACGCAGTATTTT. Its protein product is CASSQVVGQGRTDTQYF.

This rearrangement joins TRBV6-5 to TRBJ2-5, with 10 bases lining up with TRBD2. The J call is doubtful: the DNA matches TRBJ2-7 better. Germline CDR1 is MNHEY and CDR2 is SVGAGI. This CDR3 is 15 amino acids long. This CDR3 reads CASSPRTSGHYEQYF. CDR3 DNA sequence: TGTGCCAGCAGTCCGCGGACTAGCGGCCACTACGAGCAGTACTTC.

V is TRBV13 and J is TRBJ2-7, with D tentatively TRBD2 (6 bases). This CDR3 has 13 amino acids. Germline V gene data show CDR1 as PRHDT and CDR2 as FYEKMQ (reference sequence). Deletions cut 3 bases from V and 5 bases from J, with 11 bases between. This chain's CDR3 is CASSFGTLDEQYF. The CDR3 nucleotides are TGTGCCAGCAGCTTCGGGACTTTAGACGAGCAGTACTTC.

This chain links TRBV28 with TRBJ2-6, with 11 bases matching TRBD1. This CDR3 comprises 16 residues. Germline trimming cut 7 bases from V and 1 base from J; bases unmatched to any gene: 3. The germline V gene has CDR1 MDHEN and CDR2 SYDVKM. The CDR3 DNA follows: TGTGCCAGCAAAGGACAGGGGGCTTCTGGGGCCAACGTCCTGACTTTC. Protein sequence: CASKGQGASGANVLTF.

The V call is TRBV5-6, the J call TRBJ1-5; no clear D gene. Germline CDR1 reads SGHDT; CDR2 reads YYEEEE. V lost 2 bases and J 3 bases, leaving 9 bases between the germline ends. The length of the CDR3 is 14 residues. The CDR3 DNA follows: TGTGCCAGCAGCTTTCCGGGGAACAATCAGCCCCAGCATTTT. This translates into CASSFPGNNQPQHF. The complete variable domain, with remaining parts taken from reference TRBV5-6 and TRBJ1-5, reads DAGVTQSPTHLIKTRGQQVTLRCSPKSGHDTVSWYQQALGQGPQFIFQYYEEEERQRGNFPDRFSGHQFPNYSSELNVNALLLGDSALYLCASSFPGNNQPQHFGDGTRLSIL.

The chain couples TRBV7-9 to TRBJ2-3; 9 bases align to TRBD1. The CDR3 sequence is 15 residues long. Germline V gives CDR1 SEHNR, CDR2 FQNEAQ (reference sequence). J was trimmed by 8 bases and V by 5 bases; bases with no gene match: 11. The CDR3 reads CASSEQGADRGTQYF. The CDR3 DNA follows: TGTGCCAGCAGCGAACAGGGGGCAGACCGGGGTACGCAGTATTTT.

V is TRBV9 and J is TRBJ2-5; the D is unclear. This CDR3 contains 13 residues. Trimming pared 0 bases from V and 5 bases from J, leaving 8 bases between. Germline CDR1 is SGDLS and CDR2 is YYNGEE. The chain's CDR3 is CASSVGFLETQYF. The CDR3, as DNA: TGTGCCAGCAGCGTAGGCTTCTTGGAGACCCAGTACTTC.

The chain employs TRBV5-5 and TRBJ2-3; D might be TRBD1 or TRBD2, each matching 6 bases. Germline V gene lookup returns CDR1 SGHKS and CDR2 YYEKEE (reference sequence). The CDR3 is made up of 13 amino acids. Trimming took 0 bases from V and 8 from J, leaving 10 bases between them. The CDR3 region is CASSLEWGATQYF. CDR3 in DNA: TGTGCCAGCAGCTTGGAGTGGGGGGCTACGCAGTATTTT. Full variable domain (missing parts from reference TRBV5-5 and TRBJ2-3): DAGVTQSPTHLIKTRGQQVTLRCSPISGHKSVSWYQQVLGQGPQFIFQYYEKEERGRGNFPDRFSARQFPNYSSELNVNALLLGDSALYLCASSLEWGATQYFGPGTRLTVL.

CDR3 DNA: TGTGCCAGCAGCCGCGAGCGAGGGAGCGCTGAGACCCAGTACTTC. It encodes CASSRERGSAETQYF. The chain recombines TRBV14 with TRBJ2-7, with D perhaps matching TRBD2 (5 bases). Judging by the DNA end, TRBJ2-5 fits better; the J call may be wrong. This CDR3 has 15 residues. Germline V gives CDR1 SGHDN, CDR2 FVKESK.

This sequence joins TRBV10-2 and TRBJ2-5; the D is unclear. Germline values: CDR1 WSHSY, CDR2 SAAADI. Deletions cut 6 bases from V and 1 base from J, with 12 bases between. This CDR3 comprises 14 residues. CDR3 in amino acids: CASSDDASQETQYF. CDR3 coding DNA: TGCGCCAGCAGCGATGACGCGTCCCAAGAGACCCAGTACTTC.

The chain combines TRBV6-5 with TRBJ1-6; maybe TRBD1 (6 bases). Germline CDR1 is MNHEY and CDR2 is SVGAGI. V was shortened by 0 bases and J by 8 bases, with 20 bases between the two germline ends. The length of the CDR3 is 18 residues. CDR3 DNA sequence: TGTGCCAGCAGTTACTCCCAACTCGGGGACATCGCCGATTCACCCCTCCACTTT. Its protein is CASSYSQLGDIADSPLHF.

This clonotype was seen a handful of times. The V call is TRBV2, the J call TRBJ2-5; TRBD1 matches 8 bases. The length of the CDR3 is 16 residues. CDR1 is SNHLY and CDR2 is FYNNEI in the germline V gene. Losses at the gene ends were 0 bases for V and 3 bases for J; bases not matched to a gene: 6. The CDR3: CASSEAVPGGKETQYF. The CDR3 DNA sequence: TGTGCCAGCAGTGAAGCGGTCCCAGGGGGCAAAGAGACCCAGTACTTC. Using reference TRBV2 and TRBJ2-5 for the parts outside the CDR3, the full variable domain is EPEVTQTPSHQVTQMGQEVILRCVPISNHLYFYWYRQILGQKVEFLVSFYNNEISEKSEIFDDQFSVERPDGSNFTLKIRSTKLEDSAMYFCASSEAVPGGKETQYFGPGTRLLVL.

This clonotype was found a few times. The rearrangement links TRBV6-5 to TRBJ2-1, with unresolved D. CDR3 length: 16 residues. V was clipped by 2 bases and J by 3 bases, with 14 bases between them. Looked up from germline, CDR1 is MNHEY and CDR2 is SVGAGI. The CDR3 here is CASSYRVVTNYNEQFF. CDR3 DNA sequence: TGTGCCAGCAGTTACAGGGTAGTGACGAACTACAATGAGCAGTTCTTC.

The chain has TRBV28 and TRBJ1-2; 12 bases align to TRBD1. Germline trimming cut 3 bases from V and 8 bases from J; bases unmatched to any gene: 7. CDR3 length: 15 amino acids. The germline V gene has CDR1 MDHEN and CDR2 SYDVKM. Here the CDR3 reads CASSFRGQGAKGYTF. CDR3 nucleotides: TGTGCCAGCAGTTTCCGGGGACAGGGGGCGAAAGGCTACACCTTC.

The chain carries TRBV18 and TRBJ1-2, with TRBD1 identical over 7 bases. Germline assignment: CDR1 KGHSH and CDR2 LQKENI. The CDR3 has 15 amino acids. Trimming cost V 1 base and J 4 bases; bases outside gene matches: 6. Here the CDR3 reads CASSPRQGSAYGYTF. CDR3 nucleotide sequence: TGTGCCAGCTCACCACGACAGGGTTCAGCCTATGGCTACACCTTC.